The present T cell receptor (beta chain) was sequenced within a study of T cell responses to AZD1222 COVID-19 vaccine. Method: immunoSEQ multiplex PCR; TCRdb's copy keeps in-frame clones and lacks some. This sample yields 100,000 or so clones, of which 70% to 90% are seen a single time; more than 9% belongs to the top ten. Study-wide results and limits: All repertoire sampling was performed exclusively after the peak T cell response. As reported, nearly half of all spike-specific TCRs target variant regions that are unmutated. Regions 160-218 and 743-854 dominated among vaccine-associated CD4 TCRs spanning spike.

For this clone: The target antigen is unknown. Other DNA sequences in this specimen translate into the identical CDR3.

The CDR3 is made up of 12 amino acids. Germline CDR1 reads LGHDT; CDR2 reads YNNKEL (reference sequence). Trimming took off 1 base at V and 1 base at J, with 2 bases between the two ends. The chain links TRBV3-1 (or the pseudogene TRBV3-2) to TRBJ2-7; no clear D. The sequences come from peripheral blood, collected on day 0 of AZD1222 vaccination. The TCR sequence derives from an adult in good health. The CDR3 sequence: CASSQASYEQYF. Here the CDR3 DNA reads TGTGCCAGCAGCCAAGCTTCCTACGAGCAGTACTTC.